This is a list of T cell receptor beta chains from one sample in a study of Graves' ophthalmopathy and Graves' hyperthyroidism. TCRdb re-derived calls from the multiplex PCR reads in MiXCR, one entry per CDR3 protein. The sample has 660,000 or so distinct CDR3 sequences; about 40% are singletons. Sequencing was carried out using peripheral blood. The receptors come from an adult man with Graves' ophthalmopathy. CDR3s include the opening cysteine and the closing phenylalanine or tryptophan. D genes are given only for firm matches. Clone size is not always given. Where it is, it says once, few, many or a class for expanded clones.

D: .; V: TRBV10-3; J: TRBJ1-5; size: many; CDR3: CAISESGRANQPQHF; DNA: TGTGCCATCAGTGAGTCTGGCAGGGCCAATCAGCCCCAGCATTTT
D: TRBD2; V: TRBV7-2; J: TRBJ2-1; size: once; CDR3: CASSQAVAGGLREQFF; DNA: TGTGCCAGCAGCCAAGCCGTAGCGGGAGGGCTTCGAGAGCAGTTCTTC
D: .; V: TRBV29-1; J: TRBJ1-3; size: .; CDR3: CSVEADGYSGNTIYF; DNA: TGCAGCGTTGAGGCGGACGGGTACTCTGGAAACACCATATATTTT
D: .; V: TRBV11-3; J: TRBJ1-6; size: few; CDR3: CASSLVVNNSPLHF; DNA: TGTGCCAGCAGCTTAGTAGTGAATAATTCACCCCTCCACTTT
D: TRBD1; V: TRBV10-3; J: TRBJ2-7; size: .; CDR3: CATKPSTGDEQYF; DNA: TGTGCCACCAAACCTTCGACAGGGGACGAGCAGTACTTC
D: .; V: TRBV4-2; J: TRBJ1-2; size: many; CDR3: CASSQEGRGDPGYTF; DNA: TGTGCCAGCAGCCAAGAGGGCAGGGGAGACCCTGGCTACACCTTC
D: .; V: TRBV24-1; J: TRBJ2-2; size: many; CDR3: CATSDSQTGELFF; DNA: TGTGCCACCAGTGATTCTCAAACCGGGGAGCTGTTTTTT
D: .; V: TRBV4-2; J: TRBJ2-5; size: few; CDR3: CASSQVQQETQYF; DNA: TGTGCCAGCAGCCAAGTTCAGCAAGAGACCCAGTACTTC
D: TRBD2; V: TRBV7-6; J: TRBJ2-5; size: .; CDR3: CASSLALAGSQETQYF; DNA: TGTGCCAGCAGCTTAGCCCTAGCGGGGAGCCAAGAGACCCAGTACTTC
D: .; V: TRBV20-1; J: TRBJ2-7; size: .; CDR3: CSAALQPTYEQYF; DNA: TGCAGTGCCGCCCTCCAGCCCACCTACGAGCAGTACTTC
D: TRBD1; V: TRBV29-1; J: TRBJ2-5; size: .; CDR3: CSLESRGRGLLLETQYF; DNA: TGCAGCTTAGAGAGCAGGGGCAGGGGGCTCTTGTTAGAGACCCAGTACTTC
D: .; V: TRBV11-2; J: TRBJ2-7; size: .; CDR3: CASSRTNRGAFNEQYF; DNA: TGCGCCAGCAGCCGGACGAACCGGGGGGCGTTTAACGAGCAGTACTTC
D: .; V: TRBV7-9; J: TRBJ2-5; size: many; CDR3: CASSAPVKERETQYF; DNA: TGTGCCAGCAGCGCCCCAGTCAAAGAGCGGGAGACCCAGTACTTC
D: .; V: TRBV6-5; J: TRBJ2-7; size: .; CDR3: CASSSGTYGRDASYEQYF; DNA: TGTGCCAGCAGTTCCGGGACATATGGGAGGGACGCTTCCTACGAGCAGTACTTC
D: .; V: TRBV2; J: TRBJ1-5; size: many; CDR3: CASRKGEGNQPQHF; DNA: TGTGCCAGCAGGAAGGGGGAGGGTAATCAGCCCCAGCATTTT
D: TRBD2; V: TRBV7-2; J: TRBJ2-2; size: .; CDR3: CASAPGLAVPRAGELFF; DNA: TGTGCCAGCGCGCCGGGACTAGCGGTCCCGAGGGCCGGGGAGCTGTTTTTT
D: .; V: TRBV2; J: TRBJ2-5; size: many; CDR3: CASSEGPGLMQETQYF; DNA: TGTGCCAGCAGTGAAGGGCCGGGGCTCATGCAAGAGACCCAGTACTTC
D: TRBD2; V: TRBV2; J: TRBJ2-5; size: many; CDR3: CASSDGTSGRAVETQYF; DNA: TGTGCCAGCAGTGATGGGACTAGCGGGAGGGCCGTGGAGACCCAGTACTTC
D: .; V: TRBV7-9; J: TRBJ2-7; size: many; CDR3: CASSLGGRTDTDEQYF; DNA: TGTGCCAGCAGCTTAGGGGGACGGACGGACACGGACGAGCAGTACTTC
D: .; V: TRBV5-4; J: TRBJ1-1; size: once; CDR3: CASSSEERNTEAFF; DNA: TGTGCCAGCAGCTCAGAAGAGCGGAACACTGAAGCTTTCTTT
D: .; V: TRBV7-8; J: TRBJ2-2; size: many; CDR3: CASSSQGRSNTGELFF; DNA: TGTGCCAGCAGCTCTCAAGGGAGATCGAACACCGGGGAGCTGTTTTTT
D: .; V: TRBV30; J: TRBJ2-7; size: .; CDR3: CAWSAKAGEQYF; DNA: TGTGCCTGGAGTGCGAAGGCCGGAGAGCAGTACTTC
D: TRBD1; V: TRBV5-1; J: TRBJ1-1; size: many; CDR3: CASSHGQGNTEAFF; DNA: TGCGCCAGCAGCCACGGACAGGGCAACACTGAAGCTTTCTTT
D: .; V: TRBV29-1; J: TRBJ2-4; size: .; CDR3: CSVREGPNIQYF; DNA: TGCAGCGTTAGAGAGGGGCCAAACATTCAGTACTTC
D: .; V: TRBV4-1; J: TRBJ2-5; size: many; CDR3: CASSQGILRRTTSQETQYF; DNA: TGCGCCAGCAGCCAAGGAATCCTTAGACGGACGACCTCGCAAGAGACCCAGTACTTC
D: .; V: TRBV15; J: TRBJ1-1; size: many; CDR3: CATSRDLGRVNTEAFF; DNA: TGTGCCACCAGCAGAGATCTAGGCAGAGTGAACACTGAAGCTTTCTTT
D: .; V: TRBV25-1; J: TRBJ2-2; size: .; CDR3: CASVVGTGELFF; DNA: TGTGCCAGCGTAGTTGGCACCGGGGAGCTGTTTTTT
D: .; V: TRBV6-1; J: TRBJ1-1; size: many; CDR3: CASSGVVGSEAFF; DNA: TGTGCCAGCAGTGGTGTGGTAGGGTCTGAAGCTTTCTTT
D: .; V: TRBV12-3/TRBV12-4; J: TRBJ1-4; size: many; CDR3: CASSRDATNEKLFF; DNA: TGTGCCAGCAGTCGGGACGCTACTAATGAAAAACTGTTTTTT
D: .; V: TRBV11-2; J: TRBJ1-1; size: .; CDR3: CASSQGFGGDTEAFF; DNA: TGTGCCAGCAGCCAAGGATTCGGGGGTGACACTGAAGCTTTCTTT
D: .; V: TRBV15; J: TRBJ2-2; size: .; CDR3: CATNDRLNTGELFF; DNA: TGTGCCACCAATGACAGGTTGAACACCGGGGAGCTGTTTTTT
D: .; V: TRBV2; J: TRBJ1-4; size: .; CDR3: CASPRLFF; DNA: TGTGCCAGCCCTCGACTGTTTTTT
D: TRBD1; V: TRBV6-6; J: TRBJ1-3; size: few; CDR3: CASRGTGEIWGLNTIYF; DNA: TGTGCCAGCAGAGGGACAGGGGAGATTTGGGGCCTGAACACCATATATTTT
D: TRBD1; V: TRBV24-1; J: TRBJ1-2; size: .; CDR3: CATSAGQGIDGYTF; DNA: TGTGCCACCAGTGCGGGACAGGGGATTGATGGCTACACCTTC
D: .; V: TRBV9; J: TRBJ2-1; size: .; CDR3: CASSGAGGASYNEQFF; DNA: TGTGCCAGCAGCGGCGCGGGCGGGGCGTCCTACAATGAGCAGTTCTTC
D: .; V: TRBV6-1; J: TRBJ1-5; size: many; CDR3: CASSGERNQPQHF; DNA: TGTGCCAGCAGTGGCGAACGGAATCAGCCCCAGCATTTT
D: TRBD1; V: TRBV10-3; J: TRBJ2-5; size: medium-sized; CDR3: CAISAPTGGMETQYF; DNA: TGTGCCATCAGTGCCCCGACAGGGGGCATGGAGACCCAGTACTTC
D: .; V: TRBV2; J: TRBJ2-6; size: many; CDR3: CASCRVGANVLTF; DNA: TGTGCCAGTTGCAGGGTTGGGGCCAACGTCCTGACTTTC
D: .; V: TRBV5-1; J: TRBJ2-2; size: many; CDR3: CASSLDGVNTGELFF; DNA: TGCGCCAGCAGCTTGGACGGAGTGAACACCGGGGAGCTGTTTTTT
D: .; V: TRBV12-3/TRBV12-4; J: TRBJ1-2; size: few; CDR3: CASRAGPGWSYGYTF; DNA: TGTGCCAGTCGAGCGGGGCCGGGTTGGTCCTATGGCTACACCTTC
D: .; V: TRBV12-3/TRBV12-4; J: TRBJ2-2; size: .; CDR3: CASSPLAGGELFF; DNA: TGTGCCAGCAGTCCCCTGGCAGGCGGGGAGCTGTTTTTT
D: .; V: TRBV15; J: TRBJ1-1; size: many; CDR3: CATSRSLGNTEAFF; DNA: TGTGCCACCAGCAGATCTCTAGGGAACACTGAAGCTTTCTTT
D: .; V: TRBV19; J: TRBJ1-1; size: many; CDR3: CASSIGKANTEAFF; DNA: TGTGCCAGTAGTATAGGCAAGGCGAACACTGAAGCTTTCTTT
D: .; V: TRBV6-1; J: TRBJ1-5; size: .; CDR3: CARGGGTPYQPQHF; DNA: TGTGCTAGAGGGGGGGGAACGCCCTATCAGCCCCAGCATTTT
D: .; V: TRBV12-3/TRBV12-4; J: TRBJ1-3; size: many; CDR3: CASRRTDTGNTIYF; DNA: TGTGCCAGCAGGCGGACGGATACTGGAAACACCATATATTTT
D: .; V: TRBV10-2; J: TRBJ2-7; size: many; CDR3: CASSSVDTRYEQYF; DNA: TGCGCCAGCAGTTCGGTGGACACCCGCTACGAGCAGTACTTC
D: TRBD1; V: TRBV29-1; J: TRBJ1-1; size: .; CDR3: CSSRGQGLNTEAFF; DNA: TGCAGCAGTCGTGGACAGGGGCTGAACACTGAAGCTTTCTTT
D: .; V: TRBV10-3; J: TRBJ1-2; size: .; CDR3: CAIKRVNYGYTF; DNA: TGTGCCATCAAAAGGGTAAACTATGGCTACACCTTC
D: .; V: TRBV5-4; J: TRBJ2-5; size: .; CDR3: CASSLRGVASRETQYF; DNA: TGTGCCAGCAGCTTGAGGGGGGTCGCCAGCCGAGAGACCCAGTACTTC
D: .; V: TRBV15; J: TRBJ1-2; size: many; CDR3: CATSSDGLGNGYTF; DNA: TGTGCCACCAGCAGCGACGGATTAGGAAATGGCTACACCTTC
D: .; V: TRBV12-3/TRBV12-4; J: TRBJ2-7; size: many; CDR3: CASSLGWAGVSYEQYF; DNA: TGTGCCAGCAGTTTAGGGTGGGCAGGGGTGTCCTACGAGCAGTACTTC
D: .; V: TRBV4-1; J: TRBJ1-1; size: many; CDR3: CASSQGDTGFEAFF; DNA: TGCGCCAGCAGCCAAGGAGACACTGGCTTTGAAGCTTTCTTT
D: TRBD2; V: TRBV10-3; J: TRBJ2-6; size: .; CDR3: CATGTSGRLTGANVLTF; DNA: TGTGCCACCGGGACTAGCGGGAGACTTACTGGGGCCAACGTCCTGACTTTC
D: .; V: TRBV2; J: TRBJ1-2; size: .; CDR3: CASVDPPEQRYGYTF; DNA: TGTGCCAGCGTTGACCCCCCGGAACAGAGATATGGCTACACCTTC
D: .; V: TRBV5-1; J: TRBJ1-3; size: .; CDR3: CASSLDGRVGGNTIYF; DNA: TGCGCCAGCAGCTTGGATGGGAGGGTCGGCGGAAACACCATATATTTT
D: TRBD2; V: TRBV7-9; J: TRBJ2-3; size: .; CDR3: CASSPGLAGGDTQYF; DNA: TGTGCCAGCAGCCCCGGACTAGCGGGGGGAGATACGCAGTATTTT